This T cell receptor (beta chain) was documented in a study of cytomegalovirus exposure and HLA in healthy donors. Turning to the study itself: Roughly 80 million unique TCRs from HLA-typed donors made up an early data release.

V shed 7 bases, J shed 1 base, and the junction held 4 bases outside the gene matches. This CDR3 region has 14 residues. The germline CDR1 and CDR2 sequences are SGHTA and FQGTGA. Points on this clone: Its target is not known.

Overall study results and limits: More clonal expansion characterized HLA-associated TCR beta chains than equally common others in a later analysis. Previous analysis showed most TCR beta V segments were productive about 87% or about 30% of the time.

The study ran its PCR with 60 Vbeta and 13 Jbeta primers. Method: immunoSEQ multiplex PCR; TCRdb's copy keeps in-frame clones and lacks some. The top ten hold 2.5% to 3% of the sample, which has 120,000 or so clones, over 60% seen once. The gene calls are TRBV7-3 and TRBJ1-2, with TRBD1 matching over 9 bases. Input material: PBMCs. The receptor was derived from a woman in her sixties or seventies in good health and CMV-seropositive. In DNA form, the CDR3 reads TGTGCCAGCACTCAGGGACAGGGTAACTATGGCTACACCTTC. This encodes CASTQGQGNYGYTF. Full variable domain (remainder filled in from reference TRBV7-3 and TRBJ1-2): GAGVSQTPSNKVTEKGKYVELRCDPISGHTALYWYRQSLGQGPEFLIYFQGTGAADDSGLPNDRFFAVRPEGSVSTLKIQRTERGDSAVYLCASTQGQGNYGYTFGSGTRLTVV.